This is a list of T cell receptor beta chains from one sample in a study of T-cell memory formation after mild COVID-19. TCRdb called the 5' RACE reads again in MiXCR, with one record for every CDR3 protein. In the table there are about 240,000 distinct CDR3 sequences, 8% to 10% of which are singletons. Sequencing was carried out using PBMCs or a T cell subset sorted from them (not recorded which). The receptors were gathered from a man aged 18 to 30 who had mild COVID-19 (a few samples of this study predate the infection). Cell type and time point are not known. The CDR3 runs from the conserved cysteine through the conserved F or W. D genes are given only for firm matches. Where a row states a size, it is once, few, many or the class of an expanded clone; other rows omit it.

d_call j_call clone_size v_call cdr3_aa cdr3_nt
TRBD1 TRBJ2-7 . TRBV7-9 CASSFLRDRGHEQYF TGTGCCAGCAGCTTTCTCCGGGACAGGGGCCACGAGCAGTACTTC
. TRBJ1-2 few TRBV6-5 CASTPRGGRGYTF TGTGCCAGCACCCCCCGGGGGGGGCGAGGCTACACCTTC
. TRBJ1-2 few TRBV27 CASSFGPAIGYTF TGTGCCAGCAGTTTCGGTCCGGCGATTGGCTACACCTTC
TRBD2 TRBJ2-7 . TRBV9 CASSVGGGAYEQYF TGTGCCAGCAGCGTAGGTGGGGGGGCCTACGAGCAGTACTTC
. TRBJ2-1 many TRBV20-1 CSARSPEGASYNEQFF TGCAGTGCTAGAAGCCCCGAGGGAGCGTCCTACAATGAGCAGTTCTTC
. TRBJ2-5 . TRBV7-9 CASVQGEETQYF TGTGCCAGCGTACAGGGAGAGGAGACCCAGTACTTC
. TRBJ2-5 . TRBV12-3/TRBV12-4 CASSSTITQETQYF TGTGCCAGCAGTTCGACTATAACTCAAGAGACCCAGTACTTC
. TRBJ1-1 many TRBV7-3 CASSLSLNTEAFF TGTGCCAGCAGCTTAAGTTTGAACACTGAAGCTTTCTTT
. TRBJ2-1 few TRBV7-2 CASSLAIGGAGYNEQFF TGTGCCAGCAGCTTAGCGATTGGAGGGGCAGGGTACAATGAGCAGTTCTTC
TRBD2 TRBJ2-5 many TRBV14 CASSQKGGGAYQETQYF TGTGCCAGCAGCCAAAAAGGCGGGGGAGCGTACCAAGAGACCCAGTACTTC
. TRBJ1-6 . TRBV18 CASSPPVQGGNSPLHF TGTGCCAGCTCACCACCGGTCCAGGGAGGTAATTCACCCCTCCACTTT
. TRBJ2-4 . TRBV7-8 CASSLDRDSQVGRAKNIQYF TGTGCCAGCAGCTTAGATAGAGACAGTCAGGTGGGGCGAGCCAAAAACATTCAGTACTTC
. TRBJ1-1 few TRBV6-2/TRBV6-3 CASSYLFGNTEAFF TGTGCCAGCAGTTACCTATTTGGGAACACTGAAGCTTTCTTT
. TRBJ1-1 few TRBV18 CASSAAGGGSEAFF TGTGCCAGCTCGGCCGCGGGCGGAGGGTCTGAAGCTTTCTTT
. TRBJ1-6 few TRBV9 CASSVGVDSPLHF TGTGCCAGCAGCGTCGGAGTTGATTCACCCCTCCACTTT
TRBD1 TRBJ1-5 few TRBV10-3 CAISESPQGAYQPQHF TGTGCCATCAGTGAGTCCCCGCAGGGGGCCTATCAGCCCCAGCATTTT
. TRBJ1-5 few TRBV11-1 CASSLGFNQPQHF TGTGCCAGCAGCTTAGGCTTCAATCAGCCCCAGCATTTT
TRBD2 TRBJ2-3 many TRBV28 CASSTLGGGSDTQYF TGTGCCAGCAGTACCTTGGGCGGGGGATCGGATACGCAGTATTTT
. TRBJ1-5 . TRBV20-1 CSANQGFNQPQHF TGCAGTGCGAACCAGGGGTTTAATCAGCCCCAGCATTTT
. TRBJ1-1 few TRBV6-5 CASSYSTGGMNTEAFF TGTGCCAGCAGTTACTCGACCGGGGGAATGAACACTGAAGCTTTCTTT
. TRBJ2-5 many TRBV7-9 CASSPALGQFGQRETQYF TGTGCCAGCAGCCCTGCGCTGGGTCAATTCGGCCAAAGAGAGACCCAGTACTTC
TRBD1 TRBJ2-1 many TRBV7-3 CASSSDRGSYNEQFF TGTGCCAGCAGCTCCGACAGGGGTTCCTACAATGAGCAGTTCTTC
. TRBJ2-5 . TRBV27 CASGVQETQYF TGTGCCAGCGGGGTACAAGAGACCCAGTACTTC
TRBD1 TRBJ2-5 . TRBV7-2 CASSLVPDRGRETQYF TGTGCCAGCAGCTTAGTTCCGGACAGGGGTCGGGAGACCCAGTACTTC
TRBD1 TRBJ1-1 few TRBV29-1 CSVENRGRTEAFF TGCAGCGTTGAGAACAGGGGGAGAACTGAAGCTTTCTTT